These 19 T cell receptor beta chains came from one sample sequenced in a study of neoadjuvant anti-PD-1 for oral cavity cancer. TCRdb's copy holds only in-frame clones and misses some; the assay was immunoSEQ multiplex PCR. The table records tens of thousands of clones, about 86% of them present only once. Time point of the sample: after neoadjuvant nivolumab, at surgical resection. Sequencing was performed on PBMCs, taken after nivolumab (anti-PD-1) treatment. These receptors were collected from a person between 40 and 79 years old with oral cavity squamous cell carcinoma.

This clone was counted a single time. The V call is TRBV5-1, the J call TRBJ2-3; TRBD2 matches at 7 bases. V lost 2 bases and J lost 2; bases outside the gene matches: 5. CDR3 length equals 15 residues. The germline CDR1 and CDR2 sequences are SGHRS and YFSETQ. The CDR3 loop reads CASSFGRDYTDTQYF. The CDR3 DNA follows: TGCGCCAGCAGCTTTGGCCGGGACTACACAGATACGCAGTATTTT. Full variable domain (rest looked up from reference TRBV5-1 and TRBJ2-3): KAGVTQTPRYLIKTRGQQVTLSCSPISGHRSVSWYQQTPGQGLQFLFEYFSETQRNKGNFPGRFSGRQFSNSRSEMNVSTLELGDSALYLCASSFGRDYTDTQYFGPGTRLTVL.

This clone was counted a few times. V usage is TRBV6-1 and J usage is TRBJ2-2, with TRBD1 identical over 8 bases. The CDR3 spans 12 residues. V trimming: 8 bases; J trimming: 5 bases; junction bases outside the gene matches: 1. Germline V CDR1 and CDR2: MNHNS, SASEGT. CDR3 nucleotides: TGTGCCAGCGGACAGGGTACCGGGGAGCTGTTTTTT. Translating gives CASGQGTGELFF.

This clone was seen only once. The chain has TRBV11-3 and TRBJ2-2; maybe TRBD1 (6 bases). The V end lost 4 bases, the J end lost 9 bases, and 12 bases lay between the germline ends. The germline V gene encodes CDR1 SGHNT and CDR2 YENEEA. The CDR3 has 13 residues. The CDR3 region is CASSSQGFRELFF. For the CDR3, the DNA is TGTGCCAGCAGCTCCCAGGGGTTCCGGGAGCTGTTTTTT.

This rearrangement joins TRBV18 to TRBJ2-7, with no clear D. Trimming shortened V by 4 bases and J by 6 bases, and 7 bases separated the two germline ends. This CDR3 is built from 11 residues. The V gene's germline CDR1 is KGHSH and CDR2 LQKENI. The CDR3 is CASSLSSEQYF. The CDR3 coding sequence is TGTGCCAGCTCACTTTCCAGCGAGCAGTACTTC.

The chain is built from TRBV25-1 and TRBJ1-6, with D uncertain. The V gene lost 8 bases and the J gene lost 5 bases, with 10 bases spanning the gap. The CDR3 is made up of 13 amino acids. CDR1 MGHDK and CDR2 SYGVNS come from the germline V gene. CDR3 protein: CASSVKDNSPLHF. DNA for the CDR3: TGTGCCAGCTCCGTAAAGGATAATTCACCCCTCCACTTT.

The chain uses TRBV10-2 and TRBJ2-1, with D maybe TRBD1 (6 bases). The CDR3 is made up of 16 amino acids. Germline V lookup: CDR1 WSHSY, CDR2 SAAADI. Trimming removed 6 bases at V and 1 base at J, with 16 bases between. CDR3 residues: CASRKDSSPSYNEQFF. CDR3 DNA sequence: TGCGCCAGCAGGAAGGACAGTTCTCCATCCTACAATGAGCAGTTCTTC.

V gene TRBV7-9 combines with J gene TRBJ2-5; D unclear. In germline, CDR1 is SEHNR, CDR2 FQNEAQ (reference sequence). V was trimmed by 0 bases and J by 7 bases, leaving 9 bases between them. The CDR3 length is 13 residues. The CDR3 loop is CASSLATAGTQYF. In nucleotides, the CDR3 is TGTGCCAGCAGCTTAGCGACCGCCGGGACCCAGTACTTC.

This sequence joins TRBV18 and TRBJ1-5, with D perhaps TRBD1 (5 bases). Looked up from germline, CDR1 is KGHSH and CDR2 is LQKENI. This CDR3 region has 16 residues. Trimming took 2 bases from V and 4 from J, leaving 15 bases between them. CDR3 in amino acids: CASSPNQDTGNQPQHF. The CDR3 DNA reads TGTGCCAGCTCACCAAATCAAGACACAGGTAATCAGCCCCAGCATTTT.

As regards this clone: Lacking the conserved final phenylalanine or tryptophan, this CDR3 likely reflects a read error. The DNA is left out, because the CDR3 cannot be placed on it with certainty; the CDR3 is given as TCRdb lists it. The V and J genes are TRBV5-4 and TRBJ1-3. The CDR3 spans 11 residues, counting both ends. The germline gives CDR1 SGHNT, CDR2 YYREEE (reference sequence). CDR3 loop: CASSLGGRTDI.

The rearrangement joins TRBV5-1 to TRBJ1-2, with D possibly TRBD1 on 6 matching bases. Trimming removed 0 bases from V and 6 bases from J, with 15 bases in between. The CDR3 extends over 15 amino acids. From germline, CDR1 is SGHRS and CDR2 YFSETQ. CDR3 DNA sequence: TGCGCCAGCAGCTTGGGTGTTCTGGGGGCGCATGGCTACACCTTC. Translation gives CASSLGVLGAHGYTF.

The chain is built from TRBV30 and TRBJ1-3; the D gene is possibly TRBD1 (6 bases). This CDR3 has 15 residues. The V end was cut by 8 bases, the J end by 2 bases, with 19 bases between. Germline CDR1 GTSNPN, CDR2 SVGIG (reference sequence). CDR3 in DNA: TGTGCCGCGAACCGGGCCCCAGGGGCTGGAAACACCATATATTTT. It codes for CAANRAPGAGNTIYF.

V and J are TRBV27 and TRBJ2-7; the match to TRBD1 covers 10 bases. The CDR3 loop spans 14 amino acids. Germline values: CDR1 MNHEY, CDR2 SMNVEV (reference sequence). V shed 7 bases and J 2 bases; nucleotides not matched to a gene: 5. The CDR3 coding sequence is TGTGCCAGCATACCGGGACAGGGGACCTACGAGCAGTACTTC. It specifies CASIPGQGTYEQYF.

CDR3 amino acids: CASSLVGGRQETQYF. CDR3 nucleotide sequence: TGTGCCAGCAGCTTAGTGGGGGGGCGGCAAGAGACCCAGTACTTC. The chain combines TRBV7-6 with TRBJ2-5, with a possible D match to TRBD2 (7 bases). Between the trimmed V and J ends, which lost 1 base and 2 bases, there was a span of 11 bases. The length of the CDR3 is 15 residues. Germline loops: CDR1 SGHVS, CDR2 FNYEAQ.

The chain has TRBV10-1 and TRBJ2-3; D is uncertain. The CDR3 has 14 amino acids. Germline-derived CDR1 and CDR2 are WNHNN and SYGVQD (reference sequence). V gave up 0 bases and J gave up 0 bases, with 4 bases separating them. The CDR3, as DNA: TGCGCCAGCAGTGAGTCTCAGAGCACAGATACGCAGTATTTT. It specifies CASSESQSTDTQYF.

The genes are TRBV30 and TRBJ1-1, with D perhaps TRBD1 (5 bases). The CDR3 sequence is 13 residues long. CDR1 and CDR2 (germline): GTSNPN, SVGIG (reference sequence). V dropped 4 bases and J dropped 4 bases, with 13 bases sitting between them. The CDR3 spells CAWNRRGGTEAFF. The CDR3 nucleotides read TGTGCCTGGAACAGGAGGGGCGGCACTGAAGCTTTCTTT.

This chain connects TRBV11-2 to TRBJ2-1; perhaps TRBD2 as D (6 bases). CDR1 and CDR2 (germline): SGHAT, FQNNGV. Between the trimmed V and J ends, which lost 5 bases and 5 bases, there was a span of 25 bases. The CDR3 is 18 residues long. For the CDR3, the DNA is TGTGCCAGCAGCACCAGACGGACCGGGACTCAAAAGGACAATGAGCAGTTCTTC. Its translation: CASSTRRTGTQKDNEQFF.

The CDR3 coding sequence is TGTGCCAGCAGCCCCTACGGAGGTCAAGAGACCCAGTACTTC. Its translation: CASSPYGGQETQYF. The chain employs TRBV9 and TRBJ2-5; TRBD2 is a possible D gene (5 bases). Germline loops: CDR1 SGDLS, CDR2 YYNGEE. This CDR3 comprises 14 residues. With 4 bases removed from V and 2 bases from J, the gap between germline ends came to 12 bases.

The chain has TRBV5-1 and TRBJ1-2, with D perhaps TRBD1 (5 bases). The CDR3 runs to 14 residues. V was trimmed by 4 bases and J by 3 bases, leaving 13 bases between them. In germline, CDR1 is SGHRS, CDR2 YFSETQ. This chain's CDR3 is CASSLGQVDYGYTF. DNA for the CDR3: TGCGCCAGCAGCCTGGGGCAGGTCGACTATGGCTACACCTTC.

This chain connects TRBV9 to TRBJ2-5, with TRBD2 matching 12 bases. Losses at the gene ends were 3 bases for V and 5 bases for J; bases not matched to a gene: 5. Germline V gene lookup returns CDR1 SGDLS and CDR2 YYNGEE. The CDR3 covers 15 residues. Here the CDR3 DNA reads TGTGCCAGCAGCGCTAGCGGGGGGGCCGGGGAGACCCAGTACTTC. It specifies CASSASGGAGETQYF.